This T cell receptor (beta chain) emerged from a study of T cells in tuberculosis (dated by TCRdb to the late 2010s). Notes on the research overall: To characterize T cells specific for the mycobacterial lipid antigen glucose monomycolate (GMM), the study used CD1B tetramers together with high-throughput TCR immunosequencing. IGRA-negative adolescents, IGRA-positive adolescents with latent tuberculosis and adults with active tuberculosis, some 11 per group, were compared in a South African clinical cohort. What the work shows at the level of the full study, not this receptor alone: Which clinical samples got chosen depended on the availability of cryopreserved specimens, and the active tuberculosis cases were adults, whereas the controls were adolescents. With the diverse GMM-specific repertoire as input, a classifier achieved 87% accuracy (AUROC 0.90), whereas GEM motif frequencies as input gave 70% accuracy. The smaller NN-distances were partly driven by shorter CDR3-alpha lengths in active tuberculosis patients, and the difference for TCR-beta did not reach statistical significance. Smaller mean NN-distances to GMM-specific TCRs were observed in active tuberculosis TCR-alpha repertoires than in IGRA-negative controls, suggesting clonal expansion of GMM-specific TCRs.

TCR libraries were generated with the immunoSEQ multiplex PCR assay, using TCR-beta and/or TCR-alpha/delta assays for each sample. The amplified TCR libraries were sequenced using the Illumina high-throughput platform. Regarding the original processing steps: Clustering and dimensionality reduction were performed using pairwise TCRdist distances among GMM-specific receptors from ex vivo sorted or in vitro expanded T cells. Each clinical repertoire was scored by mean NN-distance, the average TCRdist to the nearest 10% of tetramer-positive reference sequences. GEM TCR motif frequency was computed as the fraction of unique TCRs matching known GEM sequences by V/J usage and CDR3 length. Active tuberculosis was classified by linear discriminant analysis with leave-one-out cross-validation, implemented in scikit-learn. The clones in this table, taken by TCRdb from immuneACCESS, are in-frame only. Not every clone is retained; where verified, under half of the shortfall comes from an unresolved V gene, and the cause of the rest is unknown. V, J and clone size are those of that table, while D and trimming were read from the DNA. The sample table records 35,000 to 45,000 clones; 94% of these occur just once. In total, the top ten clones hold over 10% of the sample.

The CDR3, cysteine through phenylalanine, is 14 amino acids long. CDR3 DNA only is kept here, 42 bases in frame from base 1. For CDR1 and CDR2, the germline V gene lists MGHDK and SYGVNS. Deletion took 3 bases off V and 4 bases off J, with a span of 12 bases between the germline ends. At study entry, adolescents were screened for latent tuberculosis infection by tuberculin skin test and QuantiFERON-TB GOLD In-Tube IGRA. Immunosequencing of unsorted cryopreserved PBMC covered, on average, around 91,000 T cells per clinical donor. Eleven high schools in the Worcester region of the Western Cape, South Africa, served as enrollment sites for adolescents aged 12 to 18 years. Ten or so M. tuberculosis-infected and some 10 uninfected adolescents were selected with matching for age and sex. PBMC from adolescents were isolated by density centrifugation from freshly drawn heparinized blood and then cryopreserved.

In regard to this clone: The antigen it binds to is not known. No much larger clone exists at a distance of one base, and base qualities are not known.

The rearrangement joined TRBV25-1 to TRBJ1-1; 5 matching bases give a weak D call of TRBD1. The sequencing sample was made of PBMCs. This sequence originates from a donor aged 10-30 years with latent tuberculosis or without tuberculosis infection. Some clones in this sample may be carry-over from other donors' samples. The CDR3 protein is CASSDGGRGTEAFF. The DNA sequence is TGTGCCAGCAGTGACGGGGGGAGGGGCACTGAAGCTTTCTTT. With the rest looked up from the reference TRBV25-1 and TRBJ1-1 genes rather than sequenced, the full variable domain is EADIYQTPRYLVIGTGKKITLECSQTMGHDKMYWYQQDPGMELHLIHYSYGVNSTEKGDLSSESTVSRIRTEHFPLTLESARPSHTSQYLCASSDGGRGTEAFFGQGTRLTVV.